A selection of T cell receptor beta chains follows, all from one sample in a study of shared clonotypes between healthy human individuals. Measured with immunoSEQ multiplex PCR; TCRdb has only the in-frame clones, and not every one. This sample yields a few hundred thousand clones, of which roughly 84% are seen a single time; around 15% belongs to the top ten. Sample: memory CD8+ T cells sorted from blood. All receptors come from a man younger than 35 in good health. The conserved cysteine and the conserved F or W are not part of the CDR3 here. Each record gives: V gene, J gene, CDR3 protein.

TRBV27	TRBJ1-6	ASSPRRWLSYNSPLH
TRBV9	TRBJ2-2	ASSSPGPGFTGELF
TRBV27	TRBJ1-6	ASRVQGGDSPLH
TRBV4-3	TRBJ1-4	ASTQFGTDEKLF
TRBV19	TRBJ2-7	ASSIGGLYYEQY
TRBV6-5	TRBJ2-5	ASSYADLARETQY
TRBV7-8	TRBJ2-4	ASSLTSGIPLAKNIQY
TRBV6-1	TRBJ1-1	ASSFGNTEAF
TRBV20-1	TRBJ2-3	SAYGPDTQY
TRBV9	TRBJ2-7	ASSVADSSYEQY
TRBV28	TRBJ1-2	ASSLGQVEDYT
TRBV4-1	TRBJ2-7	ASSQANRGAAYEQY
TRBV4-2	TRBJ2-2	ASSRSGGLTIANTGELF
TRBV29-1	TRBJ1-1	SAQGNTEAF
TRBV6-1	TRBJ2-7	AIDSLGEGYEQY
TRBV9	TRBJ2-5	ASSVIAGGPWAQETQY